The 27 T cell receptor beta chains listed next were all sequenced from one sample in a study of shared clonotypes between healthy human individuals. Generated by immunoSEQ multiplex PCR, the TCRdb table keeps only in-frame clones and is missing some. Here the sample spans over 2 million clones, less than 95% being singletons. Specimen: naive CD4+ T cells from PBMCs. The subset is: CD45RA+ positively selected. The receptors shown here come from a man between 18 and 35 years old in good health. Some clones in this sample may be carry-over from other donors' samples.

This sequence joins TRBV27 and TRBJ2-2; 8 nucleotides agree with TRBD1. This CDR3 contains 15 residues. Per germline, CDR1 MNHEY and CDR2 SMNVEV (reference sequence). Trimming took 3 bases from V and 7 from J; bases not matched to a gene: 7. CDR3 in amino acids: CASSFLQGGGGELFF. The CDR3 DNA follows: TGTGCCAGCAGTTTTTTACAGGGGGGTGGCGGGGAGCTGTTTTTT.

Points on this clone: At the DNA level, this CDR3 is encoded by other sequences in the same sample as well. The chain couples TRBV5-1 to TRBJ1-1; D is unresolved. The CDR3 covers 14 residues. Between the trimmed V and J ends, which lost 4 bases and 1 base, there was a span of 11 bases. Germline V gene data show CDR1 as SGHRS and CDR2 as YFSETQ. The CDR3 loop is CASSLTTGNTEAFF. The CDR3 coding sequence is TGCGCCAGCAGCCTAACGACGGGGAACACTGAAGCTTTCTTT.

This sequence joins TRBV11-2 and TRBJ1-5, with D possibly TRBD1 on 6 matching bases. Looked up from germline, CDR1 is SGHAT and CDR2 is FQNNGV. V lost 2 bases to trimming and J lost 7 bases, with 9 bases between them. The CDR3 loop spans 13 amino acids. The CDR3 is CASSLTQGQPQHF. In nucleotides, the CDR3 is TGTGCCAGCAGCTTAACACAGGGACAGCCCCAGCATTTT.

The chain carries TRBV11-2 and TRBJ2-1; tentatively, D is TRBD2 (5 bases). The germline gives CDR1 SGHAT, CDR2 FQNNGV. CDR3 length: 15 amino acids. With 0 bases removed from V and 8 bases from J, the gap between germline ends came to 14 bases. The CDR3 sequence: CASSLDWTGIYEQFF. The CDR3 nucleotides are TGTGCCAGCAGCTTAGATTGGACTGGGATATATGAGCAGTTCTTC.

On this clone itself: Other DNA sequences in this sample translate to the same CDR3. The chain couples TRBV11-3 to TRBJ2-2; no clear D. This CDR3 contains 11 residues. Germline values: CDR1 SGHNT, CDR2 YENEEA. Trimming took 6 bases from V and 4 from J, leaving 3 bases between them. The CDR3 DNA is TGTGCCAGCAGTCCCACCGGGGAGCTGTTTTTT. It encodes CASSPTGELFF.

The rearrangement joins TRBV7-2 to TRBJ2-1; possibly TRBD1 or TRBD2 for D (7 bases each). The length of the CDR3 is 18 residues. V was shortened by 5 bases and J by 0 bases, with 20 bases between the two germline ends. The V gene's germline CDR1 is SGHTA and CDR2 FQGNSA. CDR3 protein: CASSATQGGGSSYNEQFF. CDR3 coding DNA: TGTGCCAGCAGCGCAACCCAGGGGGGGGGAAGCTCCTACAATGAGCAGTTCTTC.

This sequence joins TRBV7-2 and TRBJ2-5, with D tentatively TRBD1 (6 bases). CDR3 length equals 14 residues. Germline V gene sequence: CDR1 SGHTA, CDR2 FQGNSA. The germline V and J ends were trimmed by 3 bases and 4 bases, with 12 bases remaining between them. The CDR3 spells CASSFGTTGETQYF. The CDR3 region has the DNA TGTGCCAGCAGCTTTGGGACAACGGGAGAGACCCAGTACTTC.

In regard to this clone: Additional DNA sequences in this sample encode the identical CDR3. J is TRBJ2-7 and V is TRBV18; D might be TRBD1 (6 bases). CDR1 is KGHSH and CDR2 is LQKENI in the germline V gene. CDR3 length: 13 residues. V dropped 3 bases and J dropped 3 bases, with 9 bases sitting between them. CDR3 DNA sequence: TGTGCCAGCTCACCCGACAGGTACTACGAGCAGTACTTC. It yields the protein CASSPDRYYEQYF.

The rearrangement uses TRBV5-5 and TRBJ2-7; D might be TRBD1 (6 bases). The CDR3 has 15 amino acids. Germline V CDR1 and CDR2: SGHKS, YYEKEE (reference sequence). V was trimmed by 4 bases and J by 0 bases, leaving 14 bases between them. This chain's CDR3 is CASSVHSGDSYEQYF. CDR3 bases: TGTGCCAGCAGCGTACATTCAGGGGACTCCTACGAGCAGTACTTC.

The chain has TRBV11-2 and TRBJ2-2; D is uncertain. V was cut by 0 bases and J by 4 bases, with 6 bases left in between. CDR3 length equals 14 residues. Per the germline V gene, CDR1 is SGHAT and CDR2 is FQNNGV. The CDR3 DNA reads as TGTGCCAGCAGCTTAGAAATTAGCACCGGGGAGCTGTTTTTT. It yields the protein CASSLEISTGELFF.

The chain joins TRBV7-9 to TRBJ2-6; TRBD1 agrees at 8 bases. V shed 2 bases, J shed 1 base, and the junction held 1 base outside the gene matches. Germline V gene sequence: CDR1 SEHNR, CDR2 FQNEAQ (reference sequence). This CDR3 is built from 16 residues. CDR3 loop: CASSLQGASGANVLTF. For the CDR3, the DNA is TGTGCCAGCAGCTTACAGGGGGCATCTGGGGCCAACGTCCTGACTTTC. Supplemented by reference TRBV7-9 and TRBJ2-6, the full variable domain reads DTGVSQNPRHKITKRGQNVTFRCDPISEHNRLYWYRQTLGQGPEFLTYFQNEAQLEKSRLLSDRFSAERPKGSFSTLEIQRTEQGDSAMYLCASSLQGASGANVLTFGAGSRLTVL.

This chain uses TRBV9 with TRBJ2-7, with 9 positions matching TRBD1. The CDR3 is 15 amino acids. J was trimmed by 5 bases and V by 4 bases; bases with no gene match: 10. CDR1 is SGDLS and CDR2 is YYNGEE in the germline V gene. The CDR3 loop is CASSLRDRDWDEQYF. The CDR3 DNA sequence: TGTGCCAGCAGCCTTCGGGACAGGGATTGGGACGAGCAGTACTTC.

The V and J genes are TRBV9 and TRBJ2-5; D is uncertain. Trimming took off 4 bases at V and 5 bases at J, with 12 bases between the two ends. Germline V CDR1 and CDR2: SGDLS, YYNGEE. The CDR3 extends over 13 amino acids. CDR3 amino acids: CASSRFPPETQYF. CDR3 bases: TGTGCCAGCAGCCGATTCCCCCCGGAGACCCAGTACTTC.

V and J are TRBV27 and TRBJ2-7; 10 bases align to TRBD2. The J segment lost 3 bases and the V segment lost 2 bases, leaving 7 bases of the junction unmatched. This CDR3 has 16 amino acids. Germline assignment: CDR1 MNHEY and CDR2 SMNVEV (reference sequence). The CDR3 protein is CASSLMRASGSYEQYF. The CDR3 nucleotides read TGTGCCAGCAGTTTAATGAGGGCTAGCGGGAGCTACGAGCAGTACTTC.

The chain uses TRBV30 and TRBJ1-4, with D perhaps matching TRBD1 (6 bases). Trimming pared 3 bases from V and 3 bases from J, leaving 14 bases between. Per germline, CDR1 GTSNPN and CDR2 SVGIG (reference sequence). This CDR3 has 15 residues. The CDR3 nucleotides are TGTGCCTGGAGGGAATCAGGGGCCCCTAATGAAAAACTGTTTTTT. This sequence encodes CAWRESGAPNEKLFF.

Worth noting for this clone: The sample holds other DNA sequences that translate to the same CDR3. The chain has TRBV11-2 and TRBJ2-1, with TRBD2 matching 11 bases. Trimming took 5 bases from V and 0 from J; bases not matched to a gene: 3. The CDR3 totals 16 residues. Germline V gene data show CDR1 as SGHAT and CDR2 as FQNNGV. The CDR3 spells CASSLGTSGSYNEQFF. As DNA, the CDR3 is TGTGCCAGCAGCCTGGGGACTAGCGGCTCCTACAATGAGCAGTTCTTC.

The rearrangement uses TRBV18 and TRBJ2-2; the D is unclear. The V gene's germline CDR1 is KGHSH and CDR2 LQKENI. Trimming stripped 2 bases from V and 0 bases from J, with 13 bases between. This CDR3 is 17 amino acids long. This CDR3 is CASSPLPGLANTGELFF. CDR3 sequence (DNA): TGTGCCAGCTCACCATTACCGGGTCTAGCGAACACCGGGGAGCTGTTTTTT.

This rearrangement joins TRBV5-1 to TRBJ2-7, with D perhaps TRBD2 (5 bases). Per the germline V gene, CDR1 is SGHRS and CDR2 is YFSETQ. The CDR3 runs to 13 residues. V was shortened by 2 bases and J by 3 bases, with 9 bases between the two germline ends. The CDR3 sequence: CASSFQRNYEQYF. DNA of the CDR3: TGCGCCAGCAGCTTCCAGCGGAACTACGAGCAGTACTTC.

V and J are TRBV9 and TRBJ2-6; D may correspond to TRBD1 or TRBD2 (6 bases each). CDR3 size: 16 residues. The germline V gene has CDR1 SGDLS and CDR2 YYNGEE. V lost 4 bases and J 2 bases, leaving 13 bases between the germline ends. CDR3 region: CASSSRRGTGANVLTF. The CDR3 nucleotides are TGTGCCAGCAGCTCGCGGAGGGGGACTGGGGCCAACGTCCTGACTTTC.

The chain couples TRBV5-4 to TRBJ2-2; D gene ambiguous. This CDR3 is 13 amino acids long. Deletions cut 0 bases from V and 6 bases from J, with 6 bases between. Germline V gives CDR1 SGHNT, CDR2 YYREEE (reference sequence). The CDR3 sequence: CASSLDGPGELFF. In DNA, the CDR3 is TGTGCCAGCAGCTTGGACGGGCCCGGGGAGCTGTTTTTT.

J is TRBJ2-5 and V is TRBV23-1; 8 bases fit TRBD2. TRBV23-1 is recorded as an ORF, its role being uncertain. V shed 1 base and J 7 bases; nucleotides not matched to a gene: 14. The CDR3 sequence is 17 residues long. In nucleotides, the CDR3 is TGCGCCAGCAGTCAATTCGGGAGGGGGGAAGAGAAGGGGACCCAGTACTTC. As protein: CASSQFGRGEEKGTQYF.

The chain recombines TRBV11-1 with TRBJ2-2; no reliable D call. V lost 6 bases and J lost 6, with 14 bases in between. Per the germline V gene, CDR1 is SGHAT and CDR2 is FQDESV (reference sequence). The CDR3 sequence is 14 residues long. DNA of the CDR3: TGTGCCAGCAGTTTGGGTTTTTGGGCCGGGGAGCTGTTTTTT. Protein: CASSLGFWAGELFF.

This clone came up a few times. The V and J genes are TRBV5-1 and TRBJ2-7; unclear D gene. V shed 4 bases and J shed 0 bases, with 14 bases lying between them. Germline-derived CDR1 and CDR2 are SGHRS and YFSETQ. The CDR3 extends over 15 amino acids. CDR3: CASSRVPISSYEQYF. The CDR3, as DNA: TGCGCCAGCAGCCGCGTCCCGATTAGCTCCTACGAGCAGTACTTC.

The chain combines TRBV30 with TRBJ2-5, with D perhaps matching TRBD2 (7 bases). V lost 0 bases to trimming and J lost 7 bases, with 18 bases between them. In germline, CDR1 is GTSNPN, CDR2 SVGIG (reference sequence). This CDR3 spans 15 amino acids. CDR3 coding DNA: TGTGCCTGGAGTGTACCCGGTCAAAGGGGGGGGACCCAGTACTTC. Amino acids: CAWSVPGQRGGTQYF.

This sequence joins TRBV30 and TRBJ2-6, with TRBD2 as a possible D gene (6 bases). The CDR3 contains 17 residues. Trimming stripped 0 bases from V and 1 base from J, with 13 bases between. Germline values: CDR1 GTSNPN, CDR2 SVGIG (reference sequence). CDR3 sequence reads: CAWSVLAGRSGANVLTF. The CDR3 nucleotides are TGTGCCTGGAGTGTATTGGCAGGGAGGTCTGGGGCCAACGTCCTGACTTTC.

The chain uses TRBV7-3 and TRBJ2-1, with unresolved D. This CDR3 is built from 16 residues. In germline, CDR1 is SGHTA, CDR2 FQGTGA. Trimming took 1 base from V and 1 from J, leaving 11 bases between them. The CDR3 loop reads CASSLMATISYNEQFF. The CDR3 nucleotides are TGTGCCAGCAGCTTAATGGCGACGATTTCCTACAATGAGCAGTTCTTC.

The genes are TRBV25-1 and TRBJ1-2; D is perhaps TRBD1 (5 bases). The CDR3 is 11 residues long. Trimming left V 3 bases short and J 11 bases short, with 10 bases between. Germline CDR1 is MGHDK and CDR2 is SYGVNS. CDR3 DNA sequence: TGTGCCAGCAGTGACAGGGTGGGTTACACCTTC. Amino acid sequence: CASSDRVGYTF.